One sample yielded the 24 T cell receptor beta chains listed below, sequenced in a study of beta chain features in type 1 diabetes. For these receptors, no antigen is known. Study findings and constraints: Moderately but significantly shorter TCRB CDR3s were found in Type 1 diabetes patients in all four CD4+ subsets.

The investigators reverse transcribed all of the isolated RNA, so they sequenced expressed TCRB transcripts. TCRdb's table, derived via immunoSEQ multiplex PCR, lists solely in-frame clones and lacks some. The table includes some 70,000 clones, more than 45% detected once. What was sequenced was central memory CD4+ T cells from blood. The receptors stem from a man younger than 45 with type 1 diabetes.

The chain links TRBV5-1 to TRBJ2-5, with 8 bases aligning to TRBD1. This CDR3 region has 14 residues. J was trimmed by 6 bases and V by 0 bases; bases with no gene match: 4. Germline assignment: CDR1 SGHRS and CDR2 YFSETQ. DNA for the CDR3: TGCGCCAGCAGCTTGGTCGGCAGGGGGCAGACCCAGTACTTC. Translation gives CASSLVGRGQTQYF.

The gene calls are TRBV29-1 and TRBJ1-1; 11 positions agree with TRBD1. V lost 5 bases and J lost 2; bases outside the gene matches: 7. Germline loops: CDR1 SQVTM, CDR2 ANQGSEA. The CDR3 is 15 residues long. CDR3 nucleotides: TGCAGCGTTCGGGGACAGGGGGAGCGAAACACTGAAGCTTTCTTT. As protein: CSVRGQGERNTEAFF.

Written as DNA, the CDR3 is TGCGCCAGCACGGGGTCGAACACTGAAGCTTTCTTT. Its protein product is CASTGSNTEAFF. V and J are TRBV5-1 and TRBJ1-1; D is unclear. The V gene lost 6 bases and the J gene lost 1 base, with 7 bases spanning the gap. The CDR3 loop spans 12 amino acids. Looked up from germline, CDR1 is SGHRS and CDR2 is YFSETQ.

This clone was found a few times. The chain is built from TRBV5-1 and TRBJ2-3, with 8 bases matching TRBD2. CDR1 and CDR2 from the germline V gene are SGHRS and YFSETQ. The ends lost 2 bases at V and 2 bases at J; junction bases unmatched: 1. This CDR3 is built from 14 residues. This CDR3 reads CASSLAGVTDTQYF. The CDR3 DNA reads TGCGCCAGCAGCTTAGCGGGAGTCACAGATACGCAGTATTTT.

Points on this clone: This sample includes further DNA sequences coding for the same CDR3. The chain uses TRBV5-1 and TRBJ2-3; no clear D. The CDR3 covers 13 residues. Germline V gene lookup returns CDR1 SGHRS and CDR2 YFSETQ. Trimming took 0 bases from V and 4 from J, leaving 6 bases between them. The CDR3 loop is CASSLGSADTQYF. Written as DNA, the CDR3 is TGCGCCAGCAGCTTGGGTTCGGCAGATACGCAGTATTTT.

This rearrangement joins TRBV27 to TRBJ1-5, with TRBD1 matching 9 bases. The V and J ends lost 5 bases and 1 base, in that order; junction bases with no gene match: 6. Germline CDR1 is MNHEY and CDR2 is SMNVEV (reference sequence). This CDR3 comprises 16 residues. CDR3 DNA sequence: TGTGCCAGCAGTCCACTCGGGACAGGGAGCAATCAGCCCCAGCATTTT. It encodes CASSPLGTGSNQPQHF.

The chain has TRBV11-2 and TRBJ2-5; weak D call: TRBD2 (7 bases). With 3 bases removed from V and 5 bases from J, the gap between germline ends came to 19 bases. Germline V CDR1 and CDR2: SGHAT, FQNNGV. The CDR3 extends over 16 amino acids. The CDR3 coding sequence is TGTGCCAGCAGCTTTCGCGGCTGGGGGGGCGATGAGACCCAGTACTTC. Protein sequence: CASSFRGWGGDETQYF.

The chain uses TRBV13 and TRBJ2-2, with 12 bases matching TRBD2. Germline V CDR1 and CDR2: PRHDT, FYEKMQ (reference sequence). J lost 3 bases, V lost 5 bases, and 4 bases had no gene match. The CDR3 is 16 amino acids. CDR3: CASSTGTSGYTGELFF. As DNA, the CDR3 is TGTGCCAGCAGCACCGGGACTAGCGGGTACACCGGGGAGCTGTTTTTT.

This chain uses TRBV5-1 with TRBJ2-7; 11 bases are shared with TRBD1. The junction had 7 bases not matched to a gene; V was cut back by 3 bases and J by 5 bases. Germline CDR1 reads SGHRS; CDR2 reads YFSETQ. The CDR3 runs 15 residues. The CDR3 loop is CASSWRDRGVDEQYF. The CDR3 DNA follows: TGCGCCAGCAGCTGGCGGGACAGGGGGGTCGACGAGCAGTACTTC.

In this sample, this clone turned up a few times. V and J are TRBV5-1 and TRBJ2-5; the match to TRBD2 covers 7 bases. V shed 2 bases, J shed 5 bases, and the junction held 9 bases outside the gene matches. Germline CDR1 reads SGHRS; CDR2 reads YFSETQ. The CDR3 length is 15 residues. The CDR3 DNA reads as TGCGCCAGCAGCTTTACTAGCGAGGTAGGGGAGACCCAGTACTTC. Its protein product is CASSFTSEVGETQYF.

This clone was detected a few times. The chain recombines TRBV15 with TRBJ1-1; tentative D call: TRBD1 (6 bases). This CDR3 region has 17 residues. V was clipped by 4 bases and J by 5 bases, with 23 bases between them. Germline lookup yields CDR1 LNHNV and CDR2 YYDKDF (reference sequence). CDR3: CATSTDGDIPLGTEAFF. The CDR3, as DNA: TGTGCCACCAGCACGGATGGGGACATACCCTTAGGGACTGAAGCTTTCTTT.

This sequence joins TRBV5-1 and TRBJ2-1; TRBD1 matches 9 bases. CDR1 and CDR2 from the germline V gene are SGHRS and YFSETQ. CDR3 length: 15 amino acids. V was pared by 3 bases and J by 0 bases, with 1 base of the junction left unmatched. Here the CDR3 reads CASSSGQGSYNEQFF. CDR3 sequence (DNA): TGCGCCAGCAGCTCGGGACAGGGCTCCTACAATGAGCAGTTCTTC.

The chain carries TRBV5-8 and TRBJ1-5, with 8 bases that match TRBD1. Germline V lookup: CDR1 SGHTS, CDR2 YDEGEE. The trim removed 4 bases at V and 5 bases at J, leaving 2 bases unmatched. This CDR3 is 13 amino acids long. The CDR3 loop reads CASSRDRHQPQHF. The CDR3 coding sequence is TGTGCCAGCAGCCGGGACAGGCATCAGCCCCAGCATTTT.

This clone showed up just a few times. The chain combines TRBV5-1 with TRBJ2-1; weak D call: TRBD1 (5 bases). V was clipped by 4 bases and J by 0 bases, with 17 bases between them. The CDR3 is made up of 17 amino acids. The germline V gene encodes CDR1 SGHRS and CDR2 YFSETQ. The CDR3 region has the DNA TGCGCCAGCAGCCCGTTAGGTACAGGCCTCTCCTACAATGAGCAGTTCTTC. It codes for CASSPLGTGLSYNEQFF.

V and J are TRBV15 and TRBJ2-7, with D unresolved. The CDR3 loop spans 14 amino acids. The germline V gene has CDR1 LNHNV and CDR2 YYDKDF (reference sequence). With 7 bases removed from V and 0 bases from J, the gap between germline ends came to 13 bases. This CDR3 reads CATKAGSSSYEQYF. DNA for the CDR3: TGTGCCACCAAGGCCGGCTCTAGCTCCTACGAGCAGTACTTC.

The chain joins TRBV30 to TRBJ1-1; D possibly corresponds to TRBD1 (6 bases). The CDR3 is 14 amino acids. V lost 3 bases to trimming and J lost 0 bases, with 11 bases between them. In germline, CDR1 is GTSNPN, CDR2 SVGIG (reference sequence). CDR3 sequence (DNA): TGTGCCTGGAGGGGCGGACAGATGAACACTGAAGCTTTCTTT. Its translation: CAWRGGQMNTEAFF.

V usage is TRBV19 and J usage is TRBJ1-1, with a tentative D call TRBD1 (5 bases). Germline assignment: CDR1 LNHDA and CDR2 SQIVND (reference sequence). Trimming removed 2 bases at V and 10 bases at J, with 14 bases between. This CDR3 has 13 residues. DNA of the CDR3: TGTGCCAGTAGTATAAGATGGGAGGGGTCAGCTTTCTTT. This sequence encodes CASSIRWEGSAFF.

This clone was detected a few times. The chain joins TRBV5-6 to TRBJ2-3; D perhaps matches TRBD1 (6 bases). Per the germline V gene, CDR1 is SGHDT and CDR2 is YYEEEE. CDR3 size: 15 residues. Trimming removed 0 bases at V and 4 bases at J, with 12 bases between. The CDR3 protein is CASSLDYRAADTQYF. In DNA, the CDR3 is TGTGCCAGCAGCTTGGACTACAGGGCTGCAGATACGCAGTATTTT.

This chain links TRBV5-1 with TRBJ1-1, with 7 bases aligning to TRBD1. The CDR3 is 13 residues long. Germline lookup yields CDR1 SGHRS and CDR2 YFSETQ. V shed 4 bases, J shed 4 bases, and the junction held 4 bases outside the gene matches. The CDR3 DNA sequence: TGCGCCAGCAGCCCACAGGGGAGCACTGAAGCTTTCTTT. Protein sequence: CASSPQGSTEAFF.

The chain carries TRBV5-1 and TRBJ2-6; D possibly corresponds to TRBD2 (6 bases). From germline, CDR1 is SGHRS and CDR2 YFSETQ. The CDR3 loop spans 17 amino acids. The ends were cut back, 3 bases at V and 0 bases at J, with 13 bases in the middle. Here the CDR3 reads CASSWRGSSSGANVLTF. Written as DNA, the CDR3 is TGCGCCAGCAGCTGGCGGGGAAGTAGCTCTGGGGCCAACGTCCTGACTTTC.

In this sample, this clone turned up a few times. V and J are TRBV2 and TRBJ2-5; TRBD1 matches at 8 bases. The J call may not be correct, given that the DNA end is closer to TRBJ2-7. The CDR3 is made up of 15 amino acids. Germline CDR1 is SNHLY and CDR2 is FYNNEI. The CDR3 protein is CASREGQDLSYEQYF. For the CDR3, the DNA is TGTGCCAGCAGGGAGGGACAGGACTTGTCCTACGAGCAGTACTTC.

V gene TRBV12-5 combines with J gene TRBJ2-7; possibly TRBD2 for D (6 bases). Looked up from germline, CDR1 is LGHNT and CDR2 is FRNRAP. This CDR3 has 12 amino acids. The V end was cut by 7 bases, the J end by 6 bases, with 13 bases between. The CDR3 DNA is TGTGCTAGTGCCTCAGAGGGAGGCGAGCAGTACTTC. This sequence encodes CASASEGGEQYF.

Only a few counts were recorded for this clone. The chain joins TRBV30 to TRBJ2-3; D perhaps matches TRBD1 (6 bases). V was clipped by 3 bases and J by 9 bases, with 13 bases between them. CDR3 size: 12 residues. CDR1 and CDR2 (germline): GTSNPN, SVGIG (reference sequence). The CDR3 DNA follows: TGTGCCTGGAGACCCGATAGGGGGACGCAGTATTTT. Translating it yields CAWRPDRGTQYF. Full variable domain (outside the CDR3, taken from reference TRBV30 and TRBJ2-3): SQTIHQWPATLVQPVGSPLSLECTVEGTSNPNLYWYRQAAGRGLQLLFYSVGIGQISSEVPQNLSASRPQDRQFILSSKKLLLSDSGFYLCAWRPDRGTQYFGPGTRLTVL.

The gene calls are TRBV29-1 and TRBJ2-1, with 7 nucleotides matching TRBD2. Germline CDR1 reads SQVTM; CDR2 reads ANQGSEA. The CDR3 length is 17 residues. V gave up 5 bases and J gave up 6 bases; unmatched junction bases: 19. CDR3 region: CSVRQTRRLAGGNEQFF. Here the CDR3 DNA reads TGCAGCGTTCGTCAAACACGAAGACTAGCAGGAGGCAATGAGCAGTTCTTC.